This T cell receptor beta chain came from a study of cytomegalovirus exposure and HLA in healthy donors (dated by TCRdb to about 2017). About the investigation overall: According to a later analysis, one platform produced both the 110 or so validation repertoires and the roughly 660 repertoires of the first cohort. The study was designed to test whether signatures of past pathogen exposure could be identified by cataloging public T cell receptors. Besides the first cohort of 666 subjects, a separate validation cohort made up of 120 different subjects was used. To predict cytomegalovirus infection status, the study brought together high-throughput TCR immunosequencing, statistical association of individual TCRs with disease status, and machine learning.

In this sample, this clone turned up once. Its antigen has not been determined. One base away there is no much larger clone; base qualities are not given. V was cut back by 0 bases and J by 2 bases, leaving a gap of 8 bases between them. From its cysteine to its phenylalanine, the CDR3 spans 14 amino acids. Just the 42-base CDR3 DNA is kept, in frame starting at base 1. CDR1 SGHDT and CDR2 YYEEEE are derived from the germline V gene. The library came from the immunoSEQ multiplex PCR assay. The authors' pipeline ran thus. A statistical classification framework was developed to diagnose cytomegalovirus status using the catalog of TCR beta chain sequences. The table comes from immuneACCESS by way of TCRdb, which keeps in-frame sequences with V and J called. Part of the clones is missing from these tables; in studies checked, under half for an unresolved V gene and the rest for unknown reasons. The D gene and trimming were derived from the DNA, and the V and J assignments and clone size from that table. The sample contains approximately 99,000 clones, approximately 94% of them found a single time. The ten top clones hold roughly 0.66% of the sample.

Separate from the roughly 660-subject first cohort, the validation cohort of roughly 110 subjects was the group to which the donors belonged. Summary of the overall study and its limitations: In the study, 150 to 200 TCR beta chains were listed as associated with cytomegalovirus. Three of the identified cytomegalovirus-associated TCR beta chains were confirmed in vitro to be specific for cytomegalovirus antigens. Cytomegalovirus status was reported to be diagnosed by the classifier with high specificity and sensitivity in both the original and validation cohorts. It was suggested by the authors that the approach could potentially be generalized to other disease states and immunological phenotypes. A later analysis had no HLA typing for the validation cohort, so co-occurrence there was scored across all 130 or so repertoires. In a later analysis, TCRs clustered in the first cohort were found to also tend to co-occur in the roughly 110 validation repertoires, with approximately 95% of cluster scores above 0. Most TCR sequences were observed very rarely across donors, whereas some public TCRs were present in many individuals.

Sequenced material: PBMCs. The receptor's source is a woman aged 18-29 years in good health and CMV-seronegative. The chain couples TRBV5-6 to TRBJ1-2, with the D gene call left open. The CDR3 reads CASSLDSMNYGYTF. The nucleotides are TGTGCCAGCAGCTTGGACAGCATGAACTATGGCTACACCTTC.